This TCR beta chain was obtained from a study of identical twins. V lost 6 bases and J 3 bases, leaving 15 bases between the germline ends. Germline V CDR1 and CDR2: MNHEY, SVGAGI. CDR3 length: 14 amino acids. TCRdb passed the 5' RACE reads through MiXCR, listing each CDR3 protein once. The table shows about 390,000 distinct CDR3 sequences, with 7% to 9.5% occurring only once. In this sample, this clonotype turned up a few times. The sequence came from a woman between 45 and 65 years old in good health. V gene TRBV6-5 combines with J gene TRBJ2-7, with a tentative D call TRBD2 (7 bases). The sequenced sample was naive T cells sorted from blood. The CDR3 reads CASSGGGLYYEQYV. The CDR3 region has the DNA TGTGCCAGCAGCGGAGGGGGACTATACTACGAGCAGTACGTC.